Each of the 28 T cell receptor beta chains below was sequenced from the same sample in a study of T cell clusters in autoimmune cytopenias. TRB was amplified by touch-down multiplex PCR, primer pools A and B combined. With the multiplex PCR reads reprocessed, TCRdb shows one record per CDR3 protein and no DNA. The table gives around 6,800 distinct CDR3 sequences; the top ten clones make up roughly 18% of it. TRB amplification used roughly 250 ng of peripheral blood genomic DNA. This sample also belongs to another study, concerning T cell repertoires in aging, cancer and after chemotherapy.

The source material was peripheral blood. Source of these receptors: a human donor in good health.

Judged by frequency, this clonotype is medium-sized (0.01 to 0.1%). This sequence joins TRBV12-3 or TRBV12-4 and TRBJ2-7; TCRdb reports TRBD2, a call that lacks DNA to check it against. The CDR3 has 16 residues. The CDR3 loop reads CASSSQGLAGAREQYF.

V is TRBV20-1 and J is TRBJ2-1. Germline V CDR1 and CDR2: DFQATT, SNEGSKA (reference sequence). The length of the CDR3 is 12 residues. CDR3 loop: CSAPPNYNEQFF.

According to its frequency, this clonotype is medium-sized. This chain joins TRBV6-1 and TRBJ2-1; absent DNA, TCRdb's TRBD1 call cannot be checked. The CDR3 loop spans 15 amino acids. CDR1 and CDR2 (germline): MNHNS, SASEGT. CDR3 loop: CASSDQGYPGHEQFF.

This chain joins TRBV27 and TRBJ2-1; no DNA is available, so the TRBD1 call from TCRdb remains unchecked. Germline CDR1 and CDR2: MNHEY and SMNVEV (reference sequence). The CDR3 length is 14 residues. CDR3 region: CATRGPRAYNEQFF.

CDR3 sequence reads: CASSYSDFSYNSPLHF. J is TRBJ1-6 and V is TRBV6-5. In germline, CDR1 is MNHEY, CDR2 SVGAGI. CDR3 length: 16 amino acids.

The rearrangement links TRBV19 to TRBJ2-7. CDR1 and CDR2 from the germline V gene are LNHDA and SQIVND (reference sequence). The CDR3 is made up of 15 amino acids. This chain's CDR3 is CASSIGGGNSYEQYF.

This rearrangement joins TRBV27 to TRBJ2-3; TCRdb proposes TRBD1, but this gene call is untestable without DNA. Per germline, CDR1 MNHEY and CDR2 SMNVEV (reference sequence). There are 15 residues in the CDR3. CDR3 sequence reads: CASSPGSTSTDTQYF.

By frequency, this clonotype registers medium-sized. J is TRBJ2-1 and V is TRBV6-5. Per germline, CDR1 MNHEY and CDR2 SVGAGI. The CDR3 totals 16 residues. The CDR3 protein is CASSYVTGMGYNEQFF.

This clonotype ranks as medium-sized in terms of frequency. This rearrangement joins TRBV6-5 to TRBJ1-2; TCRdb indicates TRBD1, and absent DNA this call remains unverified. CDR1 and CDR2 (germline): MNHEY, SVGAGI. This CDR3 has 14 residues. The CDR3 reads CASSRGQGAIGYTF.

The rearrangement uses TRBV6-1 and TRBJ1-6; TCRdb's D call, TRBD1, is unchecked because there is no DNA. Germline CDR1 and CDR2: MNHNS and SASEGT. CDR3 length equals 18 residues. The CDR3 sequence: CASSEALGSGQLASPLHF.

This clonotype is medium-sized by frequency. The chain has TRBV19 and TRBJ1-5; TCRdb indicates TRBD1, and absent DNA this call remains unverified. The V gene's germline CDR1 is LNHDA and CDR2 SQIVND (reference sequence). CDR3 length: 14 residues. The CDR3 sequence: CASRLGQPNQPQHF.

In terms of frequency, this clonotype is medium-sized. CDR3 sequence: CASSSGNTEAFF. The chain carries TRBV6-5 and TRBJ1-1. CDR1 is MNHEY and CDR2 is SVGAGI in the germline V gene. The CDR3 spans 12 residues.

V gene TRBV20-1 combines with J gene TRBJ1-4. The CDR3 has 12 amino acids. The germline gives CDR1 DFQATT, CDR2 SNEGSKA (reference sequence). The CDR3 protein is CSARGRGEKLFF.

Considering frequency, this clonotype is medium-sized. CDR3 protein: CASSYGVGNQPQHF. J is TRBJ1-5 and V is TRBV6-5. Looked up from germline, CDR1 is MNHEY and CDR2 is SVGAGI. CDR3 size: 14 residues.

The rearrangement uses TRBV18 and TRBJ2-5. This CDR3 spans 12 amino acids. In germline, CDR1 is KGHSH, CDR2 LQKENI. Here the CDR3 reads CASSLFQETQYF.

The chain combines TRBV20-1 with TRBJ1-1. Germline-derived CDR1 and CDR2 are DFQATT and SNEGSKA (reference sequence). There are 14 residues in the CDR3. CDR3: CSARRGPVNTEAFF.

This CDR3 is CASSPDEVGTEAFF. The chain employs TRBV6-2 or TRBV6-3 and TRBJ1-1; with no DNA, the TCRdb D assignment of TRBD1 cannot be verified. The CDR3 totals 14 residues. CDR1 MNHEY and CDR2 SVGEGT come from the germline V gene.

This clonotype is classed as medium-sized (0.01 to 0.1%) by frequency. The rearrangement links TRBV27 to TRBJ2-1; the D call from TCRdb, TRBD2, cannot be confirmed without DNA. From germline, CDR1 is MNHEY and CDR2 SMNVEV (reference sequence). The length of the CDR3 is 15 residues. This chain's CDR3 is CASSLSGPSGFEQFF.

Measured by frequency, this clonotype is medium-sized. The CDR3 region is CASSFRNTEAFF. V gene TRBV13 combines with J gene TRBJ1-1. The CDR3 sequence is 12 residues long. Germline CDR1 PRHDT, CDR2 FYEKMQ (reference sequence).

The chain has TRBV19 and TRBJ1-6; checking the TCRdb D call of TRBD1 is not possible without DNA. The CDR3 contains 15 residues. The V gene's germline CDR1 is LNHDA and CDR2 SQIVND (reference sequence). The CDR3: CASSRGQPYNSPLHF.

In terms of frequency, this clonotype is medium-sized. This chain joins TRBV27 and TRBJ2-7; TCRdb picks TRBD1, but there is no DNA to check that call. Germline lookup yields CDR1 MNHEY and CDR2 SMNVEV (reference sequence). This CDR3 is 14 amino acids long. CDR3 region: CASSMGRKSYEQYF.

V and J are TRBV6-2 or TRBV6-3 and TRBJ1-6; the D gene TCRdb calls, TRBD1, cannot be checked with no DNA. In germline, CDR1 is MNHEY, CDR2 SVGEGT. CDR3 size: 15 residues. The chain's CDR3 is CASSYTDRGNSPLHF.

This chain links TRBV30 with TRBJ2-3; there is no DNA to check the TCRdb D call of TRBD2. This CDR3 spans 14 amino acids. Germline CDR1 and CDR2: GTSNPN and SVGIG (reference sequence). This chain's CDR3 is CAWSRAGGTDTQYF.

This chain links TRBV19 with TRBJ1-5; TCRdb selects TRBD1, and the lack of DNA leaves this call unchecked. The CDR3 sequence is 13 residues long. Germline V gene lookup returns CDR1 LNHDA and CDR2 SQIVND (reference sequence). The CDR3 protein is CASSRGGNQPQHF.

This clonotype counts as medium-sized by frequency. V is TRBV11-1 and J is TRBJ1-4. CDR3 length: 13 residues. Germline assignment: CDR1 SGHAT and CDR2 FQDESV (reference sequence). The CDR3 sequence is CASSLEVRGKLFF.

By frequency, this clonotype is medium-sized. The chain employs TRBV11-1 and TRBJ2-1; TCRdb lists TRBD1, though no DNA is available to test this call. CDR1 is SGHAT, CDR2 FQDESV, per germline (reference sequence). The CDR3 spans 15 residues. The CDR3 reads CASSPRQGTYNEQFF.

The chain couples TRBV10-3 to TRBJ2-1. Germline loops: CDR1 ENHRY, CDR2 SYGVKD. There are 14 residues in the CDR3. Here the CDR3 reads CAISLDHVYNEQFF.

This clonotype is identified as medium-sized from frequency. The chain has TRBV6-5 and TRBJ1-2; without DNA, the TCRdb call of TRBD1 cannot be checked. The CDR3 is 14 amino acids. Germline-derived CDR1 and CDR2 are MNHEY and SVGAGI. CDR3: CASSYQRTGYGYTF.